This section outlines one T cell receptor (beta chain) sequence together with its context. Its antigen is unknown. This table comes from immunoSEQ multiplex PCR, and its TCRdb copy is limited to in-frame clones, with some not included. The data show roughly 1.4 million clones, 97% to 99% seen once. The CD4+ fraction was divided into a CD45RA+ naive subset and a CD45RA-negative memory subset. This sample was included in a study of shared clonotypes between healthy human individuals. Study-wide results and limits: Enrolling few donors narrowed the genetic and exposure-history diversity that was represented. Tissues were not sampled, only blood, and their repertoires likely differ. Measured sharing among donors was expected to vary with sequencing depth.

Germline CDR1 MGHRA, CDR2 YSYEKL. The ends lost 8 bases at V and 9 bases at J; junction bases unmatched: 7. The CDR3 length is 13 residues. Input material: naive CD4+ T cells sorted from blood. Subset defined: CD45RA+ positively selected. This TCR derives from a man aged 25 to 40 in good health. V is TRBV4-1 and J is TRBJ2-1; 10 positions match TRBD1. In nucleotides, the CDR3 is TGCGCCAGCGGGGACAGGGGATACTTTGAGCAGTTCTTC. It codes for CASGDRGYFEQFF.